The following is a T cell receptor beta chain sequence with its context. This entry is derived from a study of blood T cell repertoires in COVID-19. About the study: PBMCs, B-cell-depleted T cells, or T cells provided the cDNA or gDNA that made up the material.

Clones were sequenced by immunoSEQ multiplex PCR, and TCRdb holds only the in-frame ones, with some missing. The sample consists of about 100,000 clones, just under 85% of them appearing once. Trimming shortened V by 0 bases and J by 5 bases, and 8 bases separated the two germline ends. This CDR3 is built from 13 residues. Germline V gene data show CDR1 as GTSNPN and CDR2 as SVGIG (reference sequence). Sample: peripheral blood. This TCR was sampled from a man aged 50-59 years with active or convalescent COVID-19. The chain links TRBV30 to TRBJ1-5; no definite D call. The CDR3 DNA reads TGTGCCTGGAGTGTACTACGGGATCAGCCCCAGCATTTT. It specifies CAWSVLRDQPQHF.